One and the same sample provided the 31 T cell receptor beta chains below, sequenced in a study of blood T cell repertoires in COVID-19. Measured with immunoSEQ multiplex PCR; TCRdb has only the in-frame clones, and not every one. The sample records about 89,000 clones, about 83% being singletons. Sequences were obtained from peripheral blood. The receptors here all came from a human donor in a cohort sampled during active COVID-19.

The gene calls are TRBV7-2 and TRBJ2-3; 8 nucleotides line up with TRBD2. Trimming cost V 3 bases and J 4 bases; bases outside gene matches: 3. This CDR3 has 14 residues. The germline CDR1 and CDR2 sequences are SGHTA and FQGNSA. The CDR3 DNA is TGTGCCAGCAGCTTCTCGGGAGGGCCAGATACGCAGTATTTT. Protein: CASSFSGGPDTQYF.

This chain connects TRBV3-1 (or the pseudogene TRBV3-2) to TRBJ2-7, with TRBD2 as a possible D gene (6 bases). The CDR3 runs 14 residues. Deletions cut 5 bases from V and 7 bases from J, with 18 bases between. Germline CDR1 reads LGHDT; CDR2 reads YNNKEL (reference sequence). This chain's CDR3 is CASSRPGALREQYF. The CDR3 DNA sequence: TGTGCCAGCAGCAGGCCGGGAGCCCTCCGTGAGCAGTACTTC.

The genes are TRBV2 and TRBJ2-5, with TRBD2 identical over 16 bases. Germline-derived CDR1 and CDR2 are SNHLY and FYNNEI. The CDR3 extends over 16 amino acids. J gave up 4 bases and V 9 bases, and 8 bases lay outside the gene matches. CDR3 sequence: CASRRGLAGGGETQYF. The CDR3 DNA reads as TGTGCCAGTCGGAGGGGACTAGCGGGAGGGGGAGAGACCCAGTACTTC.

This sequence joins TRBV3-1 (or the pseudogene TRBV3-2) and TRBJ2-3, with D maybe TRBD2 (5 bases). The CDR3 spans 12 residues. V lost 4 bases and J lost 9, with 11 bases in between. Germline assignment: CDR1 LGHDT and CDR2 YNNKEL (reference sequence). CDR3 in amino acids: CASSRNGMTQYF. The CDR3 nucleotides are TGTGCCAGCAGCCGGAACGGGATGACGCAGTATTTT.

V is TRBV5-4 and J is TRBJ2-3, with D maybe TRBD1 (6 bases). CDR3 length: 16 amino acids. CDR1 and CDR2 from the germline V gene are SGHNT and YYREEE (reference sequence). V was cut by 1 base and J by 2 bases, with 14 bases left in between. Here the CDR3 reads CASSLLDRKLTDTQYF. Written as DNA, the CDR3 is TGTGCCAGCAGCTTGCTTGACAGGAAGCTCACAGATACGCAGTATTTT.

The chain employs TRBV7-2 and TRBJ1-2; D possibly corresponds to TRBD1 (6 bases). V was trimmed by 8 bases and J by 6 bases, leaving 16 bases between them. The CDR3 loop spans 13 amino acids. Germline CDR1 and CDR2: SGHTA and FQGNSA. CDR3 protein: CASSLKGGHGYTF. CDR3 in DNA: TGTGCCAGCTCCTTAAAGGGGGGGCATGGCTACACCTTC.

The chain links TRBV9 to TRBJ2-7, with 9 nucleotides matching TRBD2. The germline gives CDR1 SGDLS, CDR2 YYNGEE. J lost 5 bases, V lost 0 bases, and 6 bases had no gene match. This CDR3 has 15 amino acids. The CDR3 here is CASSVGGREGDEQYF. CDR3 DNA: TGTGCCAGCAGCGTAGGTGGGCGGGAGGGAGACGAGCAGTACTTC.

This clone occurred once. The V and J genes are TRBV19 and TRBJ1-6; 7 positions match TRBD1. This CDR3 comprises 18 residues. The V gene's germline CDR1 is LNHDA and CDR2 SQIVND (reference sequence). J gave up 5 bases and V 4 bases, and 14 bases lay outside the gene matches. The chain's CDR3 is CASSRRTGIRQNNSPLHF. The CDR3, as DNA: TGTGCCAGTAGTAGACGGACAGGAATACGACAGAATAATTCACCCCTCCACTTT.

V and J are TRBV4-1 and TRBJ1-2, with D maybe TRBD1 (6 bases). CDR1 is MGHRA and CDR2 is YSYEKL in the germline V gene. V was shortened by 5 bases and J by 8 bases, with 21 bases between the two germline ends. The CDR3 extends over 15 amino acids. This CDR3 is CASSEGQTETGGYTF. The CDR3, as DNA: TGCGCCAGCAGCGAAGGACAGACCGAAACCGGAGGCTACACCTTC.

The chain uses TRBV7-9 and TRBJ1-1; no firm D call. This CDR3 has 12 residues. V was cut by 5 bases and J by 12 bases, with 16 bases left in between. Germline V gene lookup returns CDR1 SEHNR and CDR2 FQNEAQ (reference sequence). As DNA, the CDR3 is TGTGCCAGCAGCCCCCAGCGGGTCGGTTCTTTCTTT. Protein product: CASSPQRVGSFF.

The chain has TRBV3-1 (or the pseudogene TRBV3-2) and TRBJ2-4; 7 bases fit TRBD2. V trimming: 3 bases; J trimming: 0 bases; junction bases outside the gene matches: 8. Germline loops: CDR1 LGHDT, CDR2 YNNKEL (reference sequence). The CDR3 extends over 17 amino acids. CDR3 sequence: CASSQAGRGVAKNIQYF. The CDR3 DNA is TGTGCCAGCAGCCAGGCGGGTCGGGGGGTAGCCAAAAACATTCAGTACTTC.

This clone appeared once. V and J are TRBV10-3 and TRBJ2-1; D is unclear. Germline CDR1 is ENHRY and CDR2 is SYGVKD. Trimming removed 6 bases from V and 9 bases from J, with 9 bases in between. The CDR3 sequence is 11 residues long. CDR3 DNA: TGTGCCATCAGACCGACACCTGAGCAGTTCTTC. Its translation is CAIRPTPEQFF.

This rearrangement joins TRBV5-6 to TRBJ2-7, with 9 positions matching TRBD2. V lost 2 bases and J lost 6; bases outside the gene matches: 9. The length of the CDR3 is 15 residues. Germline-derived CDR1 and CDR2 are SGHDT and YYEEEE. The CDR3 DNA follows: TGTGCCAGCAGCTTAAAGGTAGCGGGGGAGGGCGAGCAGTACTTC. Translated, it gives CASSLKVAGEGEQYF.

This clone was seen only once. V is TRBV5-1 and J is TRBJ2-7; no clear D. CDR3 length: 13 amino acids. Per the germline V gene, CDR1 is SGHRS and CDR2 is YFSETQ. V was clipped by 0 bases and J by 5 bases, with 9 bases between them. The CDR3 loop is CASSLEVRNEQYF. The CDR3 nucleotides are TGCGCCAGCAGCTTGGAGGTGCGGAACGAGCAGTACTTC.

The chain is built from TRBV13 and TRBJ1-2; unclear D gene. The CDR3 sequence is 14 residues long. The ends were cut back, 5 bases at V and 4 bases at J, with 14 bases in the middle. CDR1 PRHDT and CDR2 FYEKMQ come from the germline V gene (reference sequence). CDR3 DNA: TGTGCCAGCAGCCCCCGACCCGAGGGCTATGGCTACACCTTC. Protein sequence: CASSPRPEGYGYTF.

V gene TRBV10-3 combines with J gene TRBJ2-2, with 11 bases identical to TRBD1. CDR1 and CDR2 from the germline V gene are ENHRY and SYGVKD. V lost 4 bases and J lost 8; bases outside the gene matches: 3. This CDR3 contains 14 residues. The CDR3 sequence: CAISAGQGVGELFF. The CDR3 DNA sequence: TGTGCCATCAGTGCGGGACAGGGGGTAGGGGAGCTGTTTTTT.

In the case of this clone: Other DNA sequences from this sample encode an identical CDR3 as well. The V and J genes are TRBV24-1 and TRBJ2-3, with 8 bases aligning to TRBD1. V dropped 4 bases and J dropped 2; count of bases not matched to a gene: 7. The V gene's germline CDR1 is KGHDR and CDR2 SFDVKD. The CDR3 contains 16 residues. CDR3 residues: CATSDPTGGFTDTQYF. The CDR3 nucleotides are TGTGCCACCAGTGACCCAACAGGGGGGTTCACAGATACGCAGTATTTT.

V gene TRBV14 combines with J gene TRBJ1-2; D ambiguous. CDR1 is SGHDN, CDR2 FVKESK, per germline. This CDR3 spans 13 amino acids. The V end lost 1 base, the J end lost 8 bases, and 11 bases lay between the germline ends. The DNA for the CDR3 is TGTGCCAGCAGCCAAGCCCAGACGGGGGGCTACACCTTC. It codes for CASSQAQTGGYTF.

The chain has TRBV2 and TRBJ1-1, with a possible D match to TRBD1 (5 bases). V lost 6 bases to trimming and J lost 3 bases, with 20 bases between them. The length of the CDR3 is 16 residues. CDR1 SNHLY and CDR2 FYNNEI come from the germline V gene. As DNA, the CDR3 is TGTGCCAGCAGCCAAGGGGCAGGCCTTGAGGACACTGAAGCTTTCTTT. Its protein is CASSQGAGLEDTEAFF.

This rearrangement joins TRBV4-3 to TRBJ2-1; 14 positions match TRBD2. This CDR3 has 19 residues. Germline CDR1 and CDR2: LGHNA and YSLEER. V dropped 4 bases and J dropped 7; count of bases not matched to a gene: 15. The CDR3 protein is CASSRRLAGGVIGGNEQFF. DNA of the CDR3: TGCGCCAGCAGCCGAAGACTAGCGGGAGGGGTAATAGGGGGTAATGAGCAGTTCTTC.

The chain recombines TRBV12-3 or TRBV12-4 with TRBJ1-5, with D possibly being TRBD1 (6 bases). V was clipped by 0 bases and J by 11 bases, with 11 bases between them. The CDR3 loop spans 13 amino acids. CDR3 amino acids: CASSLAQTGTQHF. In DNA form, the CDR3 reads TGTGCCAGCAGTTTAGCCCAGACAGGCACCCAGCATTTT.

DNA for the CDR3: TGTGCCAGCAGTTACTTGGGCAGCACCTACGAGCAGTACTTC. Encoded protein: CASSYLGSTYEQYF. The chain couples TRBV6-5 to TRBJ2-7; the D is unclear. This CDR3 contains 14 residues. Trimming removed 1 base at V and 2 bases at J, with 9 bases between. CDR1 and CDR2 from the germline V gene are MNHEY and SVGAGI.

This rearrangement joins TRBV12-3 or TRBV12-4 to TRBJ1-5; D possibly corresponds to TRBD1 (6 bases). CDR3 size: 11 residues. V shed 5 bases and J shed 7 bases, with 6 bases lying between them. The CDR3 reads CASSGGQPQHF. The CDR3, as DNA: TGTGCCAGCAGTGGGGGCCAGCCCCAGCATTTT.

V usage is TRBV5-8 and J usage is TRBJ2-7, with D possibly matching TRBD1 (6 bases). The germline CDR1 and CDR2 sequences are SGHTS and YDEGEE. The germline V and J ends were trimmed by 7 bases and 3 bases, with 14 bases remaining between them. There are 13 residues in the CDR3. The chain's CDR3 is CASDRSFDYEQYF. CDR3 bases: TGTGCCAGCGACAGGAGTTTCGACTACGAGCAGTACTTC.

The CDR3 is CASSRIGSSYNSPLHF. The DNA of the CDR3 is TGCGCCAGCAGCCGGATTGGGAGCTCCTATAATTCACCCCTCCACTTT. The chain couples TRBV4-3 to TRBJ1-6, with D uncertain. The CDR3 loop spans 16 amino acids. Germline loops: CDR1 LGHNA, CDR2 YSLEER. V shed 4 bases and J shed 0 bases, with 10 bases lying between them.

V is TRBV14 and J is TRBJ2-1; 9 positions match TRBD2. The ends lost 4 bases at V and 0 bases at J; junction bases unmatched: 16. The CDR3 has 20 residues. Germline CDR1 is SGHDN and CDR2 is FVKESK. The chain's CDR3 is CASSPPVAGGPPSSYNEQFF. CDR3 DNA sequence: TGTGCCAGCAGCCCTCCGGTTGCGGGAGGGCCCCCGAGCTCCTACAATGAGCAGTTCTTC.

The chain joins TRBV7-2 to TRBJ2-3; tentative D call: TRBD2 (5 bases). The CDR3 runs to 12 residues. The V end lost 5 bases, the J end lost 7 bases, and 10 bases lay between the germline ends. Germline V gene lookup returns CDR1 SGHTA and CDR2 FQGNSA. The CDR3 DNA sequence: TGTGCCAGCAGCAAAACTAGTTATACGCAGTATTTT. Protein: CASSKTSYTQYF.

The J gene is TRBJ2-5, the V gene TRBV18; TRBD2 matches at 8 bases. Germline CDR1 and CDR2: KGHSH and LQKENI. V gave up 4 bases and J gave up 2 bases; unmatched junction bases: 6. This CDR3 is built from 15 residues. The CDR3 DNA sequence: TGTGCCAGCTCACTCGTAAGCGGGAGACAAGAGACCCAGTACTTC. Amino acids: CASSLVSGRQETQYF.

This clone has a count of ten or more. The V and J genes are TRBV9 and TRBJ1-2; 7 bases fit TRBD1. Germline CDR1 reads SGDLS; CDR2 reads YYNGEE. J lost 2 bases, V lost 4 bases, and 2 bases had no gene match. The CDR3 length is 13 residues. CDR3 sequence reads: CASSPTGNYGYTF. The DNA for the CDR3 is TGTGCCAGCAGCCCGACAGGGAACTATGGCTACACCTTC.

V usage is TRBV19 and J usage is TRBJ2-5, with D tentatively TRBD2 (5 bases). The germline V gene has CDR1 LNHDA and CDR2 SQIVND (reference sequence). The CDR3 covers 14 residues. Trimming took 7 bases from V and 5 from J, leaving 17 bases between them. CDR3: CASTSSGDSETQYF. The CDR3 DNA follows: TGTGCCAGTACCTCCTCCGGGGATTCGGAGACCCAGTACTTC.

This clone was counted ten times or more. The CDR3 region is CASSGTGGANQPQHF. DNA for the CDR3: TGTGCCAGTAGTGGCACTGGGGGGGCCAATCAGCCCCAGCATTTT. V is TRBV19 and J is TRBJ1-5; D perhaps matches TRBD1 (6 bases). V was pared by 5 bases and J by 3 bases, with 14 bases between. The CDR3 spans 15 residues. The V gene's germline CDR1 is LNHDA and CDR2 SQIVND (reference sequence). Combining the CDR3 with reference TRBV19 and TRBJ1-5 gives the whole variable domain DGGITQSPKYLFRKEGQNVTLSCEQNLNHDAMYWYRQDPGQGLRLIYYSQIVNDFQKGDIAEGYSVSREKKESFPLTVTSAQKNPTAFYLCASSGTGGANQPQHFGDGTRLSIL.